The present T cell receptor beta chain was sequenced within a study of breast tumors, draining lymph nodes, adjacent tissues. With respect to this clonotype: What it binds is unknown. Here the CDR3 omits its conserved ending phenylalanine or tryptophan, so a read error is the likely source. The DNA is left out, because the CDR3 cannot be placed on it with certainty; the CDR3 is given as TCRdb lists it.

One entry per CDR3 protein results from TCRdb running MiXCR on the multiplex PCR reads. This repertoire shows 150,000 to 200,000 distinct CDR3 sequences, approximately 30% found once; its top ten account for about 3.9%. The lymph nodes were axillary draining lymph nodes from breast cancer patients. Germline CDR1 and CDR2: MNHNS and SASEGT. The length of the CDR3 is 16 amino acids, counting both ends. General study findings and limits: Tumor TCR diversity was below lymph nodes but above nontumor tissue.

V usage is TRBV6-1 and J usage is TRBJ2-2; TRBD2 is the table's D call and was not checked against the DNA. This TCR was sampled from a female donor with breast cancer. Some clones in this sample may be carry-over from other donors' samples. Sequencing was carried out using axillary lymph node tissue. This CDR3 is CASSSVSGRNTGELMS.